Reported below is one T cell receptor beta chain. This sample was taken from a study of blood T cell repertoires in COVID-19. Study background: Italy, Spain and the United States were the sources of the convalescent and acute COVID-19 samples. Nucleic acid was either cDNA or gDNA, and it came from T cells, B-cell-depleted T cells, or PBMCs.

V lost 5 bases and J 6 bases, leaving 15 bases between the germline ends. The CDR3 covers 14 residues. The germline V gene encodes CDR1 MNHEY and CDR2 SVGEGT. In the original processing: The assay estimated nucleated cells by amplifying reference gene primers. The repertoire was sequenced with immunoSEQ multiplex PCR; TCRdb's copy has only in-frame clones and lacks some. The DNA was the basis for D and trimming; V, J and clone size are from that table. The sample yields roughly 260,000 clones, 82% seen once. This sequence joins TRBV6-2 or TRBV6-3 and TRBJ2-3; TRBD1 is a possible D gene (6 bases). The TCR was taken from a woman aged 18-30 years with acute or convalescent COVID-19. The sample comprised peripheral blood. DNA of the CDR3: TGTGCCAGCAGTCAACAGGGTTCAGGGGATACGCAGTATTTT. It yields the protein CASSQQGSGDTQYF.